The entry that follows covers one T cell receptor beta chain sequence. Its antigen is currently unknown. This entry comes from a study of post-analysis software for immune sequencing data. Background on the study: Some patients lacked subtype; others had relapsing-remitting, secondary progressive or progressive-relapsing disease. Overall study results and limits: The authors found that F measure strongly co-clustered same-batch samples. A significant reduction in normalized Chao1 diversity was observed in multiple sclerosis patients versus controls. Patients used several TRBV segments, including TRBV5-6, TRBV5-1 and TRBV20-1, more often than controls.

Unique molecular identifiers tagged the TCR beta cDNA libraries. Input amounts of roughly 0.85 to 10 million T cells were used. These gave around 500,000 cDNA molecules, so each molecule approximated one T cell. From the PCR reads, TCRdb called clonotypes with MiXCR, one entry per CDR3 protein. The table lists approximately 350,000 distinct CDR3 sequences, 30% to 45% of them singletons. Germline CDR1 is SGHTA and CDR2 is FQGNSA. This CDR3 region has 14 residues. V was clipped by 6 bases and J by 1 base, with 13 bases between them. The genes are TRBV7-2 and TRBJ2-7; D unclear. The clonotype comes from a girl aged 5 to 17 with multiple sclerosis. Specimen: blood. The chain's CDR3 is CASSLVQGSYEQYF. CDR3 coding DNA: TGTGCCAGCAGTCTCGTACAAGGGTCCTACGAGCAGTACTTC.